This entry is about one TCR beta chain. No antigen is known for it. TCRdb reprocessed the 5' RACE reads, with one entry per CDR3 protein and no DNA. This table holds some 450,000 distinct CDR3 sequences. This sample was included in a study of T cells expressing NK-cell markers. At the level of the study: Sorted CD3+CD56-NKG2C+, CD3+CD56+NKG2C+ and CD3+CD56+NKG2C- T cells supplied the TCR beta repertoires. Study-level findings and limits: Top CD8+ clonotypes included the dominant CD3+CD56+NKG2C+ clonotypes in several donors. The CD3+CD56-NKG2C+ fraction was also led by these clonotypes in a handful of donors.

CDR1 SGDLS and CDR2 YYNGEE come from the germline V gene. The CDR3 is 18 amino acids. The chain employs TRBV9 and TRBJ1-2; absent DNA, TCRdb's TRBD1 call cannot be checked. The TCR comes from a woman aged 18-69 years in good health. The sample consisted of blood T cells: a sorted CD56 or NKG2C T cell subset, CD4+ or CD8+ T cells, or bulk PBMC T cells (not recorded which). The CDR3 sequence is CASSVADRLEVGGGGYTF.